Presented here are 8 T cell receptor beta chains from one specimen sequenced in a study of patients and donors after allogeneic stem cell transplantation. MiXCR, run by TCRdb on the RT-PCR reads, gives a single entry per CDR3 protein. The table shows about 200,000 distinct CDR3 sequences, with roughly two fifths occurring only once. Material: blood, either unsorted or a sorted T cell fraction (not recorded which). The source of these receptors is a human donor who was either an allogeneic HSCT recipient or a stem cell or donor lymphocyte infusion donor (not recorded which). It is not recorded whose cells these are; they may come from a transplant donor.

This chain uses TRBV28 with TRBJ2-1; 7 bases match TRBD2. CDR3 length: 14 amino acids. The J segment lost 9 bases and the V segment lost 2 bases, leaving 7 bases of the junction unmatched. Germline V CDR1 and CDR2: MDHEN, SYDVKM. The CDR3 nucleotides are TGTGCCAGCAGTTTAGCGGGAGAAAGGGCTGAGCAGTTCTTC. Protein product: CASSLAGERAEQFF.

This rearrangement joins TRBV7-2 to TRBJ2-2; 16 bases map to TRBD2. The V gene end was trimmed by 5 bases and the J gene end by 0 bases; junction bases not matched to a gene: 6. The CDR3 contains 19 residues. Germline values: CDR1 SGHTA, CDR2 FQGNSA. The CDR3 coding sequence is TGTGCCAGCAGCCACACCGGGACTAGCGGGAGGGCGAACACCGGGGAGCTGTTTTTT. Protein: CASSHTGTSGRANTGELFF.

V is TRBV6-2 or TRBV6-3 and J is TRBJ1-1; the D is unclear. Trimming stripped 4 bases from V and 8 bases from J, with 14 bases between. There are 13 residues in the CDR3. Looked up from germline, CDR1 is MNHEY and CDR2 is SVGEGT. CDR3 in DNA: TGTGCCAGCAGTTCACGATTCAAGTCCGAAGCTTTCTTT. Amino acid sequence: CASSSRFKSEAFF.

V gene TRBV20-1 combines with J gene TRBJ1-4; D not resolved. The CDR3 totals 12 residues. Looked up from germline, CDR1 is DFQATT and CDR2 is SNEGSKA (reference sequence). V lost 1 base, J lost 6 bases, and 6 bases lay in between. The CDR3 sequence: CSARGGYEKLFF. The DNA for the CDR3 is TGCAGTGCTAGAGGAGGCTATGAAAAACTGTTTTTT.

CDR3 nucleotides: TGCGCCACAGATATGGACCTAGCCCGCAGGGAGCAGTTCTTC. Protein: CATDMDLARREQFF. The rearrangement uses TRBV23-1 and TRBJ2-1; D is perhaps TRBD2 (5 bases). TRBV23-1 has ORF status, its function being uncertain. Trimming took 10 bases from V and 10 from J, leaving 23 bases between them. The CDR3 runs to 14 residues.

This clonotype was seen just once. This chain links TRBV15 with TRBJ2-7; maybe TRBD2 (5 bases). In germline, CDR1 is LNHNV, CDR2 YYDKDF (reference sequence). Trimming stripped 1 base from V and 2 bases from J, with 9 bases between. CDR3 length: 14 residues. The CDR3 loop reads CATSRASGTYEQYF. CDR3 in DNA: TGTGCCACCAGCAGAGCCAGCGGCACCTACGAGCAGTACTTC.

Written as DNA, the CDR3 is TGTGCCACCAGCCTGGACCCTATAGGGTTGGAGACCCAGTACTTC. Protein sequence: CATSLDPIGLETQYF. This sequence joins TRBV15 and TRBJ2-5; D is uncertain. Trimming took 5 bases from V and 5 from J, leaving 18 bases between them. Per the germline V gene, CDR1 is LNHNV and CDR2 is YYDKDF (reference sequence). This CDR3 contains 15 residues.

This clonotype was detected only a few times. The CDR3 reads CASRLSYNEQFF. Written as DNA, the CDR3 is TGTGCCAGCAGACTCTCCTACAATGAGCAGTTCTTC. The chain uses TRBV7-2 and TRBJ2-1; D uncertain. In germline, CDR1 is SGHTA, CDR2 FQGNSA. The CDR3 sequence is 12 residues long. Deletions cut 6 bases from V and 0 bases from J, with 3 bases between.